This T cell receptor (beta chain) was sequenced for a study of cytomegalovirus exposure and HLA in healthy donors. About this clone: Its specificity is unknown.

Primers: 60 Vbeta forward and 13 Jbeta reverse. Produced via immunoSEQ multiplex PCR; TCRdb's table is partial and in-frame only. Among over 150,000 clones, about 70% were seen once, and the ten largest hold about 3%. Study conclusions and caveats: A later examination showed that TCR association rates differed by HLA locus, with DRB1 most and HLA-C fewest. When a later analysis compared HLA-associated TCR beta chains with equally common others, the HLA-associated chains turned out to be more clonally expanded and to have lower generation probabilities.

There are 13 residues in the CDR3. V lost 10 bases, J lost 4 bases, and 7 bases stayed unmatched. Germline CDR1 reads LNHDA; CDR2 reads SQIVND (reference sequence). This TCR came from a young man in good health and CMV-seronegative. V usage is TRBV19 and J usage is TRBJ1-5; 7 positions agree with TRBD1. Source material: PBMCs. The CDR3 DNA reads as TGTGCCACCGACGGGACAGTGAATCAGCCCCAGCATTTT. Its translation is CATDGTVNQPQHF.